These 15 T cell receptor beta chains were sequenced from one sample in a study of cytomegalovirus exposure and HLA in healthy donors. The PCR had 60 Vbeta and 13 Jbeta primers. The table came from immunoSEQ multiplex PCR; TCRdb's copy has only in-frame clones and leaves some out. The table has about 150,000 clones, 80% to 90% seen once. Specimen: PBMCs. The origin of the receptors is a man in his fifties or sixties in good health and CMV-seropositive.

The chain couples TRBV11-2 to TRBJ1-2; 8 nucleotides align to TRBD1. With V trimmed by 3 bases and J by 2 bases, 5 bases remained unmatched. The CDR3 has 15 residues. Germline CDR1 and CDR2: SGHAT and FQNNGV. The CDR3 is CASSFYRGGNYGYTF. The CDR3, as DNA: TGTGCCAGCAGCTTTTACAGGGGGGGCAACTATGGCTACACCTTC.

The genes are TRBV19 and TRBJ2-5; 7 bases agree with TRBD2. Germline V gene sequence: CDR1 LNHDA, CDR2 SQIVND (reference sequence). V dropped 5 bases and J dropped 4; count of bases not matched to a gene: 4. The CDR3 is made up of 13 amino acids. CDR3: CASSWTRTETQYF. The CDR3 nucleotides read TGTGCCAGTAGTTGGACTAGGACAGAGACCCAGTACTTC.

J is TRBJ2-5 and V is TRBV5-4, with 10 bases identical to TRBD2. Germline loops: CDR1 SGHNT, CDR2 YYREEE (reference sequence). There are 15 residues in the CDR3. J gave up 5 bases and V 3 bases, and 7 bases lay outside the gene matches. CDR3 sequence: CASSSQRGGLETQYF. Written as DNA, the CDR3 is TGTGCCAGCAGCTCTCAGCGGGGGGGCCTGGAGACCCAGTACTTC. The full variable domain, its missing parts supplied by reference TRBV5-4 and TRBJ2-5, is ETGVTQSPTHLIKTRGQQVTLRCSSQSGHNTVSWYQQALGQGPQFIFQYYREEENGRGNFPPRFSGLQFPNYSSELNVNALELDDSALYLCASSSQRGGLETQYFGPGTRLLVL.

The V call is TRBV11-2, the J call TRBJ2-6; D is unresolved. V lost 1 base, J lost 0 bases, and 4 bases lay in between. CDR3 length: 15 residues. The germline CDR1 and CDR2 sequences are SGHAT and FQNNGV. In DNA form, the CDR3 reads TGTGCCAGCAGCTTAGTAGCCTCTGGGGCCAACGTCCTGACTTTC. Translated: CASSLVASGANVLTF.

As DNA, the CDR3 is TGCGCCAGCAGCCAAGATACCCCGCGATCCGGGGAGCTGTTTTTT. This codes for CASSQDTPRSGELFF. The chain joins TRBV4-1 to TRBJ2-2, with D unclear. V gave up 0 bases and J gave up 6 bases, with 11 bases separating them. The germline gives CDR1 MGHRA, CDR2 YSYEKL. This CDR3 has 15 residues.

V usage is TRBV7-3 and J usage is TRBJ2-1; 7 bases are shared with TRBD2. V shed 5 bases, J shed 8 bases, and the junction held 9 bases outside the gene matches. Germline values: CDR1 SGHTA, CDR2 FQGTGA. The CDR3 consists of 14 residues. The CDR3 DNA follows: TGTGCCAGCAGCCTTACGACTAGCTTCCATGAGCAGTTCTTC. Amino acid sequence: CASSLTTSFHEQFF.

The chain links TRBV5-1 to TRBJ2-1; 7 positions match TRBD2. Germline loops: CDR1 SGHRS, CDR2 YFSETQ. The CDR3 contains 16 residues. V lost 4 bases and J lost 7; bases outside the gene matches: 14. CDR3 sequence: CASSPPLTSSANEQFF. As DNA, the CDR3 is TGCGCCAGCAGCCCACCCCTGACTAGCTCCGCAAATGAGCAGTTCTTC.

This clone was counted only a few times. The J gene is TRBJ2-7, the V gene TRBV5-1, with TRBD1 as a possible D gene (6 bases). Per germline, CDR1 SGHRS and CDR2 YFSETQ. The CDR3 length is 16 residues. V lost 3 bases and J lost 2, with 18 bases in between. CDR3 protein: CASSCRTRDTTYEQYV. In DNA, the CDR3 is TGCGCCAGCAGCTGCAGGACCAGGGACACTACCTACGAGCAGTACGTC.

The chain is built from TRBV5-6 and TRBJ1-2; the match to TRBD1 covers 9 bases. The CDR3 is 15 amino acids. V was clipped by 4 bases and J by 3 bases; unmatched bases: 7. Germline V lookup: CDR1 SGHDT, CDR2 YYEEEE. This CDR3 reads CASSASGTGHYGYTF. CDR3 coding DNA: TGTGCCAGCAGCGCCTCCGGGACAGGGCACTATGGCTACACCTTC.

The chain links TRBV10-3 to TRBJ2-5; TRBD1 matches at 8 bases. After removal of 6 bases from V and 1 base from J, the junction contained 7 bases not matched to a gene. This CDR3 region has 15 residues. In germline, CDR1 is ENHRY, CDR2 SYGVKD. DNA for the CDR3: TGTGCCATCAGACCAGCGGACAGGGCCCAAGAGACCCAGTACTTC. It encodes CAIRPADRAQETQYF.

The rearrangement links TRBV2 to TRBJ1-4, with D possibly TRBD1 on 5 matching bases. The CDR3 runs to 15 residues. V was cut by 5 bases and J by 2 bases, with 12 bases left in between. Germline V gives CDR1 SNHLY, CDR2 FYNNEI. CDR3 in DNA: TGTGCCAGCAGTCGGCGACAGTTTACTAATGAAAAACTGTTTTTT. Protein: CASSRRQFTNEKLFF.

The rearrangement uses TRBV6-5 and TRBJ1-2, with a weak D call TRBD1 (5 bases). Germline V CDR1 and CDR2: MNHEY, SVGAGI. V lost 6 bases to trimming and J lost 8 bases, with 13 bases between them. The length of the CDR3 is 12 residues. The CDR3 spells CASRDDRGGYTF. CDR3 nucleotide sequence: TGTGCCAGCAGGGACGACAGAGGCGGCTACACCTTC.

The DNA of the CDR3 is TGTGCCAGCAGCAGGTCTAGCGGAACCTACAATGAGCAGTTCTTC. The encoded protein is CASSRSSGTYNEQFF. V gene TRBV2 combines with J gene TRBJ2-1; 7 bases fit TRBD2. The V segment lost 6 bases and the J segment 2 bases; nucleotides outside the gene matches: 7. This CDR3 is built from 15 residues. The germline gives CDR1 SNHLY, CDR2 FYNNEI.

This clone appeared a single time. The chain has TRBV18 and TRBJ2-1; 12 bases line up with TRBD1. This CDR3 spans 15 amino acids. J gave up 9 bases and V 3 bases, and 6 bases lay outside the gene matches. The germline gives CDR1 KGHSH, CDR2 LQKENI. CDR3 loop: CASSPGDRGRVEQFF. The CDR3 coding sequence is TGTGCCAGCTCACCCGGGGACAGGGGGCGCGTTGAGCAGTTCTTC.

The rearrangement uses TRBV5-1 and TRBJ2-7, with 7 positions matching TRBD1. CDR1 is SGHRS and CDR2 is YFSETQ in the germline V gene. V dropped 0 bases and J dropped 6; count of bases not matched to a gene: 9. The CDR3 spans 15 residues. The CDR3 DNA reads TGCGCCAGCAGCTTGGCCGTTCAGGGGGTGGGCGAGCAGTACTTC. It codes for CASSLAVQGVGEQYF.